The subject of this entry is one T cell receptor beta chain. As originally analysed: Reference gene primer amplification gave estimated nucleated cell counts. Profiled with immunoSEQ multiplex PCR; TCRdb holds only in-frame clones, not every one. From that table come the V and J calls and clone size; the DNA was used to work out D and trimming. The repertoire holds approximately 150,000 clones, with under 95% as singletons. This entry comes from a study of blood T cell repertoires in COVID-19. Study background: The United States, Italy and Spain were the sources of the acute and convalescent COVID-19 samples. From T cells, B-cell-depleted T cells, or PBMCs came the material, which was cDNA or gDNA.

This sequence was found in a man aged 55 to 70 with active or convalescent COVID-19. Input material: peripheral blood.

In DNA form, the CDR3 reads TGTGCCAGCAGCGTAGATGGACAGGGTTTGCCCCAGCATTTT. Residues: CASSVDGQGLPQHF. V usage is TRBV9 and J usage is TRBJ1-5; 8 nucleotides line up with TRBD1. Germline CDR1 SGDLS, CDR2 YYNGEE. V was clipped by 0 bases and J by 9 bases; unmatched bases: 5. There are 14 residues in the CDR3.